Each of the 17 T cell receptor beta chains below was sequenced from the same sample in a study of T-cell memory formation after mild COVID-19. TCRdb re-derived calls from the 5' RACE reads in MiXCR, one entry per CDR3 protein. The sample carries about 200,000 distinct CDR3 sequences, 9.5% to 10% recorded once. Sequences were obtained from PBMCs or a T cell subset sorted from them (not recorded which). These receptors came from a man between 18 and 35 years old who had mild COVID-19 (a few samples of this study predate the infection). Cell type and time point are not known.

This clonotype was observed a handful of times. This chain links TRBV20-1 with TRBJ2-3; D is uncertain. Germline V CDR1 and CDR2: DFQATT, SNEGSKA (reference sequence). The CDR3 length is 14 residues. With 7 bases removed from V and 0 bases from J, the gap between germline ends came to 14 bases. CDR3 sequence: CSVTGHPSTDTQYF. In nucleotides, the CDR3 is TGCAGTGTAACCGGGCACCCTAGCACAGATACGCAGTATTTT.

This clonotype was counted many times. The CDR3 bases are TGTGCCAGCAGTTTGATGGGGACAGATACGCAGTATTTT. Its translation: CASSLMGTDTQYF. The J gene is TRBJ2-3, the V gene TRBV12-3 or TRBV12-4; D is uncertain. The length of the CDR3 is 13 residues. The V and J ends lost 3 bases and 3 bases respectively, with 7 bases between them.

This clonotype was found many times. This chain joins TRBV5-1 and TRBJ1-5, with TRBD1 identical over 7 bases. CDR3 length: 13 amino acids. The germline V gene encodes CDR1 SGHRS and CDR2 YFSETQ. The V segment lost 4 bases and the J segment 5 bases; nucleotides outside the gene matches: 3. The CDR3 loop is CASSEGADQPQHF. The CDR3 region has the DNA TGCGCCAGCAGCGAGGGGGCTGATCAGCCCCAGCATTTT.

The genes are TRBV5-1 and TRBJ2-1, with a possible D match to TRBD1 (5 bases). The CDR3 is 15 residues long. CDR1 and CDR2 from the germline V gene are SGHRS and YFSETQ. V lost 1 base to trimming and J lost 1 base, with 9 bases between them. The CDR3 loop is CASSLQGGSYNEQFF. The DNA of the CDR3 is TGCGCCAGCAGCTTGCAGGGTGGGTCCTACAATGAGCAGTTCTTC. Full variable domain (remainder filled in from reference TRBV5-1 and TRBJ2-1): KAGVTQTPRYLIKTRGQQVTLSCSPISGHRSVSWYQQTPGQGLQFLFEYFSETQRNKGNFPGRFSGRQFSNSRSEMNVSTLELGDSALYLCASSLQGGSYNEQFFGPGTRLTVL.

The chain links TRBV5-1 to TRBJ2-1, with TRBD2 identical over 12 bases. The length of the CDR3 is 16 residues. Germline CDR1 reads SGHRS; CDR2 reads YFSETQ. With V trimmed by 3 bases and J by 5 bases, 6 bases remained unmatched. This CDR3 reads CASSYYLAGGHNEQFF. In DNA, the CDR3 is TGCGCCAGCAGCTACTATCTAGCGGGGGGGCACAATGAGCAGTTCTTC.

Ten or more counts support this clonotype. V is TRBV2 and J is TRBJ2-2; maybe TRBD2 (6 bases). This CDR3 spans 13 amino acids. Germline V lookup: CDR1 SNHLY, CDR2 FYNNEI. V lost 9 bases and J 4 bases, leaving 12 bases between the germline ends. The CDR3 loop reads CARAGGGTGELFF. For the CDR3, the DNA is TGTGCCAGAGCCGGGGGTGGCACCGGGGAGCTGTTTTTT.

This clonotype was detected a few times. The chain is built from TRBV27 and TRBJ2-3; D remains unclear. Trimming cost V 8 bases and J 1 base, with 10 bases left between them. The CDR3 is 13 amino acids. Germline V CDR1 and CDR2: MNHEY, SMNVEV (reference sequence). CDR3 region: CASGNRGTDTQYF. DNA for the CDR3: TGTGCCAGCGGCAACCGTGGCACAGATACGCAGTATTTT.

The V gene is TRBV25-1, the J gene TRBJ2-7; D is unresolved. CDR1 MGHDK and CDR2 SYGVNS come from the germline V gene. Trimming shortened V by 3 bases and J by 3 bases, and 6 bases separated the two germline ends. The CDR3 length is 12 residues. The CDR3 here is CASSDGFYEQYF. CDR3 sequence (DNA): TGTGCCAGCAGTGACGGCTTCTACGAGCAGTACTTC.

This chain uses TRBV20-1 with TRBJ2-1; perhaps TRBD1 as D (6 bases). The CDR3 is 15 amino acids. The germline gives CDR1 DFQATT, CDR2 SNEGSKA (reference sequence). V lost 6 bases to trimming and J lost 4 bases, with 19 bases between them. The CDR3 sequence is CSARKTGTPYNEQFF. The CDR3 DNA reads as TGCAGTGCGAGGAAAACCGGGACACCTTACAATGAGCAGTTCTTC.

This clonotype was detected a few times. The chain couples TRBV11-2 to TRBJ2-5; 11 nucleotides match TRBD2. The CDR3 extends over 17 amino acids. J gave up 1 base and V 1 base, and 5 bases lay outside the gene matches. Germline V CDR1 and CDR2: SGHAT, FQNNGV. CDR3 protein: CASSLGDSGGAQETQYF. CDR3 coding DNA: TGTGCCAGCAGCTTAGGTGATAGCGGGGGGGCCCAAGAGACCCAGTACTTC.

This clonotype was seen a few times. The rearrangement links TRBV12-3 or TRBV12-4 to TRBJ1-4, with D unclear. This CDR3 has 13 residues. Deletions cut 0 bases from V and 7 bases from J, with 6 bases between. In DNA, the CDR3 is TGTGCCAGCAGTTTAGCCGGGCTTGAAAAACTGTTTTTT. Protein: CASSLAGLEKLFF.

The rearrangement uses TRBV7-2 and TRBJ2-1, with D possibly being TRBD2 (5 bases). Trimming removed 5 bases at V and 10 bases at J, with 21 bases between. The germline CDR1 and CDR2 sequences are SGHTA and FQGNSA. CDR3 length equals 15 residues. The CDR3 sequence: CASSPGGGVGREQFF. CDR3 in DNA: TGTGCCAGCAGCCCAGGAGGTGGGGTCGGCCGCGAGCAGTTCTTC.

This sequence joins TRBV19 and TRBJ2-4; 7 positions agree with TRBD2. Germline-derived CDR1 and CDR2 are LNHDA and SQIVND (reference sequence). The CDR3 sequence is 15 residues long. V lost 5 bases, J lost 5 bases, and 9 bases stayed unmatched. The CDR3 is CASSSSGEAENIQYF. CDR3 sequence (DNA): TGTGCCAGTAGTTCTAGCGGAGAGGCCGAAAACATTCAGTACTTC.

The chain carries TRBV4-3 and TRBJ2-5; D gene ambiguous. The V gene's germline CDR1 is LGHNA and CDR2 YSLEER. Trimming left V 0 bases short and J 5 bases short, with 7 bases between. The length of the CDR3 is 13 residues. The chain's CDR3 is CASSQDSAETQYF. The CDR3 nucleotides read TGCGCCAGCAGCCAAGATTCAGCGGAGACCCAGTACTTC.

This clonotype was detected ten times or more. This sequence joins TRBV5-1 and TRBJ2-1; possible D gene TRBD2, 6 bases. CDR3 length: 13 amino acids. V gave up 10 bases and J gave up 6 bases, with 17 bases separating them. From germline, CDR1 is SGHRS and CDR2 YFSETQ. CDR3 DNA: TGCGCCCCCGGACTAATTTTATTCAATGAGCAGTTCTTC. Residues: CAPGLILFNEQFF.

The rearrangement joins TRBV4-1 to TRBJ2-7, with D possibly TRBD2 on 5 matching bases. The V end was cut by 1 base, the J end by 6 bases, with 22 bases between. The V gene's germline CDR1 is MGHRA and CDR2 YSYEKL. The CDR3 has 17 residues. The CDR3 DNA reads TGCGCCAGCAGCCAAGCGGGGTCCGGGCCCCGGGTTGGCGAGCAGTACTTC. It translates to CASSQAGSGPRVGEQYF.

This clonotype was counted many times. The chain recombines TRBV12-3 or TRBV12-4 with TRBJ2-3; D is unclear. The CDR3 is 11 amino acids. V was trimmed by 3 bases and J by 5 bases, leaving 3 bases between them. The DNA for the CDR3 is TGTGCCAGCAGTTTTGGAGATACGCAGTATTTT. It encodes CASSFGDTQYF.